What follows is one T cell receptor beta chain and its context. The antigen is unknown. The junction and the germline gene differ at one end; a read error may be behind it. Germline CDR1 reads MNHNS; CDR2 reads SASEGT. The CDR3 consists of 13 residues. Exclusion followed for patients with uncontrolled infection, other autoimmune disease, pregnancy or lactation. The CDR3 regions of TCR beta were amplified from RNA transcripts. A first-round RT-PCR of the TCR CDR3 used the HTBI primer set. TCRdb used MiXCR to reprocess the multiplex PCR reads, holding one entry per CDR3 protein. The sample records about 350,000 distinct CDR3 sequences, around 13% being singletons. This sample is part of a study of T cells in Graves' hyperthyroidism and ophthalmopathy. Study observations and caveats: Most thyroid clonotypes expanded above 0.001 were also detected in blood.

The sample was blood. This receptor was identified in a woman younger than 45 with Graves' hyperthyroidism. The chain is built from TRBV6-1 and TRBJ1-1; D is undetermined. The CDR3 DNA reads TGTGCCAGCTGTGAAGGGTGGAACACTGAAGCTTTCTTT. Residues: CASCEGWNTEAFF.